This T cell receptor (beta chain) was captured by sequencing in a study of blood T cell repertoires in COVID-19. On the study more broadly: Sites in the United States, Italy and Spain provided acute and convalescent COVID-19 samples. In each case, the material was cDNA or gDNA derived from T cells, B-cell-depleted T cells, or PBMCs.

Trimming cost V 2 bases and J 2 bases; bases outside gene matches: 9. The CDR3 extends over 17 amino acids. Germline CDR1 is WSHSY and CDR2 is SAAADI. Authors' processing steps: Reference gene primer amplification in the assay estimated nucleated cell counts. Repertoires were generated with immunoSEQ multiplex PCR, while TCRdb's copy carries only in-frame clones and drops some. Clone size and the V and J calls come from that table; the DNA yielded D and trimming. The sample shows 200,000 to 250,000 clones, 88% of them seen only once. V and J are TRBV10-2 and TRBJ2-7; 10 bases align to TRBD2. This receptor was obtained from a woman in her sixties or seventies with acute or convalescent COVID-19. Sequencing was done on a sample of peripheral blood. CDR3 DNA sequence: TGCGCCAGCAGTGAGGTCCCCACTAGCGGGGTTCCCTACGAGCAGTACTTC. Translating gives CASSEVPTSGVPYEQYF.